The next 23 T cell receptor beta chains were all read from a single sample in a study of metastatic and nonmetastatic thyroid tumors. From the PCR reads, TCRdb re-called clones with MiXCR. Of 35,000 to 45,000 clones listed, 28% are singletons. All patients reached thyroid surgery having received no treatment beforehand. The sample was blood. The receptors come from a male donor with papillary thyroid cancer or a benign thyroid nodule (not recorded which). Some clones in this sample may be carry-over from other donors' samples.

This clone was counted only a few times. V usage is TRBV6-1 and J usage is TRBJ1-1; D call uncertain. Germline V gives CDR1 MNHNS, CDR2 SASEGT. Deletions cut 3 bases from V and 4 bases from J, with 12 bases between. The CDR3 covers 14 residues. The CDR3 here is CASSESVMVTEAFF. The CDR3 bases are TGTGCCAGCAGTGAGTCTGTCATGGTCACTGAAGCTTTCTTT.

V gene TRBV15 combines with J gene TRBJ2-7; a possible D gene is TRBD2 (5 bases). The CDR3 has 13 amino acids. Germline CDR1 and CDR2: LNHNV and YYDKDF (reference sequence). V was shortened by 4 bases and J by 4 bases, with 11 bases between the two germline ends. CDR3 in DNA: TGTGCCACCAGCATAGGGCGAGGGTACGAGCAGTACTTC. It encodes CATSIGRGYEQYF.

This clone was observed a few times. This chain uses TRBV5-1 with TRBJ2-3, with 7 bases lining up with TRBD1. CDR1 and CDR2 (germline): SGHRS, YFSETQ. This CDR3 has 14 amino acids. V lost 3 bases and J lost 1; bases outside the gene matches: 2. CDR3 sequence: CASSSGQGTDTQYF. CDR3 sequence (DNA): TGCGCCAGCAGCTCCGGACAGGGCACAGATACGCAGTATTTT.

The chain employs TRBV11-3 and TRBJ2-7, with 7 bases aligning to TRBD1. The CDR3 has 12 residues. After removal of 7 bases from V and 2 bases from J, the junction contained 2 bases not matched to a gene. The germline V gene has CDR1 SGHNT and CDR2 YENEEA. The CDR3 here is CASTQGAYEQYF. CDR3 DNA sequence: TGTGCCAGCACGCAGGGGGCCTACGAGCAGTACTTC. The whole variable domain, filled in from reference TRBV11-3 and TRBJ2-7, reads EAGVVQSPRYKIIEKKQPVAFWCNPISGHNTLYWYLQNLGQGPELLIRYENEEAVDDSQLPKDRFSAERLKGVDSTLKIQPAELGDSAVYLCASTQGAYEQYFGPGTRLTVT.

As for this clone: The germline gene is not matched at one end of the junction; a read error may be the cause. The chain carries TRBV4-1 and TRBJ1-2, with D unresolved. Germline V gene data show CDR1 as MGHRA and CDR2 as YSYEKL. The CDR3 spans 15 residues. CDR3 loop: CASSQDSNRNYGHTF. The CDR3 nucleotides read TGCGCCAGCAGCCAAGATAGTAACAGAAACTATGGCCACACCTTC.

This clone was counted once. The V call is TRBV7-2, the J call TRBJ2-3; 8 positions match TRBD2. With V trimmed by 6 bases and J by 3 bases, 8 bases remained unmatched. This CDR3 has 15 amino acids. CDR1 and CDR2 from the germline V gene are SGHTA and FQGNSA. This CDR3 is CASSSDGGGTDTQYF. The CDR3 nucleotides read TGTGCCAGCAGTTCAGACGGCGGGGGGACAGATACGCAGTATTTT.

In its sample, this clone was seen many times. This rearrangement joins TRBV28 to TRBJ2-7, with 7 bases that match TRBD2. Germline lookup yields CDR1 MDHEN and CDR2 SYDVKM. The CDR3 is 15 amino acids. After removal of 3 bases from V and 1 base from J, the junction contained 6 bases not matched to a gene. The CDR3, as DNA: TGTGCCAGCAGTTTGGCGGGAGTTCGTTCCTACGAGCAGTACTTC. Its translation is CASSLAGVRSYEQYF.

This clone was recorded many times. V is TRBV2 and J is TRBJ1-1; 10 positions agree with TRBD1. The germline V gene encodes CDR1 SNHLY and CDR2 FYNNEI. CDR3 length: 15 residues. Losses at the gene ends were 6 bases for V and 4 bases for J; bases not matched to a gene: 8. CDR3 sequence reads: CASSPRTGGFTEAFF. CDR3 DNA sequence: TGTGCCAGCAGCCCCAGGACAGGGGGATTCACTGAAGCTTTCTTT.

This clone was counted ten times or more. J is TRBJ2-7 and V is TRBV12-3 or TRBV12-4; TRBD2 might be the D (6 bases). Trimming cost V 7 bases and J 3 bases, with 13 bases left between them. The CDR3 length is 13 residues. In DNA, the CDR3 is TGTGCCAGCACCTGGGACGGGAGCTACGAGCAGTACTTC. Amino acids: CASTWDGSYEQYF.

This clone was seen a handful of times. The chain carries TRBV27 and TRBJ2-2, with a possible D match to TRBD2 (6 bases). Trimming took 1 base from V and 4 from J, leaving 13 bases between them. This CDR3 spans 16 amino acids. Germline lookup yields CDR1 MNHEY and CDR2 SMNVEV (reference sequence). The CDR3 DNA is TGTGCCAGCAGTTTATGGGGGGACGGAACCACCGGGGAGCTGTTTTTT. It yields the protein CASSLWGDGTTGELFF.

This clone turned up a few times. An end of the junction does not agree with germline; a read error may underlie this. The V call is TRBV10-3, the J call TRBJ1-1; tentatively, D is TRBD1 (6 bases). The CDR3 covers 16 residues. CDR1 is ENHRY, CDR2 SYGVKD, per germline. The CDR3 nucleotides are TGTGCCACCAGTCATTCAGGGGAAAGGGTGAACACTGAAGCTTTCTTT. Its translation is CATSHSGERVNTEAFF.

This clone was seen many times. The CDR3 DNA is TGTGCCAGTAGTAATATAACAGGGGGCGCCACCGGGGAGCTGTTTTTT. This translates into CASSNITGGATGELFF. The chain combines TRBV19 with TRBJ2-2, with 9 positions matching TRBD1. The CDR3 runs to 16 residues. V was clipped by 4 bases and J by 4 bases; unmatched bases: 7. Germline lookup yields CDR1 LNHDA and CDR2 SQIVND (reference sequence). The full variable domain, with the rest looked up from reference TRBV19 and TRBJ2-2, is DGGITQSPKYLFRKEGQNVTLSCEQNLNHDAMYWYRQDPGQGLRLIYYSQIVNDFQKGDIAEGYSVSREKKESFPLTVTSAQKNPTAFYLCASSNITGGATGELFFGEGSRLTVL.

The chain uses TRBV6-1 and TRBJ1-2, with D maybe TRBD1 (6 bases). The V end lost 11 bases, the J end lost 4 bases, and 17 bases lay between the germline ends. Germline V gives CDR1 MNHNS, CDR2 SASEGT. This CDR3 region has 13 residues. In DNA, the CDR3 is TGTGCCTGCCAAAAGGAGGGGGTCTATGGCTACACCTTC. Translated, it gives CACQKEGVYGYTF.

CDR3 nucleotides: TGTGCCAGCTCACCAGCTAGCGGGCCCTACGAGCAGTACTTC. Its protein product is CASSPASGPYEQYF. The chain couples TRBV18 to TRBJ2-7, with 8 bases lining up with TRBD2. V trimming: 2 bases; J trimming: 2 bases; junction bases outside the gene matches: 2. Germline loops: CDR1 KGHSH, CDR2 LQKENI. CDR3 length: 14 amino acids.

The V gene is TRBV9, the J gene TRBJ1-3; D remains unclear. Trimming stripped 4 bases from V and 0 bases from J, with 11 bases between. Germline loops: CDR1 SGDLS, CDR2 YYNGEE. CDR3 length equals 15 residues. CDR3 DNA sequence: TGTGCCAGCAGCCTGACTGGTTACTCTGGAAACACCATATATTTT. Protein product: CASSLTGYSGNTIYF. Full variable domain (missing parts from reference TRBV9 and TRBJ1-3): DSGVTQTPKHLITATGQRVTLRCSPRSGDLSVYWYQQSLDQGLQFLIQYYNGEERAKGNILERFSAQQFPDLHSELNLSSLELGDSALYFCASSLTGYSGNTIYFGEGSWLTVV.

The rearrangement links TRBV3-1 to TRBJ2-7; perhaps TRBD1 as D (6 bases). The CDR3 runs to 11 residues. Germline CDR1 is LGHDT and CDR2 is YNNKEL (reference sequence). Trimming left V 8 bases short and J 7 bases short, with 12 bases between. DNA for the CDR3: TGTGCCAGCGCCACAAGGGGGGAGCAGTACTTC. It encodes CASATRGEQYF.

The chain links TRBV2 to TRBJ2-7, with 11 bases lining up with TRBD2. In germline, CDR1 is SNHLY, CDR2 FYNNEI. The CDR3 sequence is 16 residues long. V was clipped by 1 base and J by 2 bases; unmatched bases: 4. The CDR3 loop reads CASSEGLAGGAYEQYF. CDR3 bases: TGTGCCAGCAGTGAAGGCCTAGCGGGAGGCGCCTACGAGCAGTACTTC. The variable domain in full, completed from reference TRBV2 and TRBJ2-7, reads EPEVTQTPSHQVTQMGQEVILRCVPISNHLYFYWYRQILGQKVEFLVSFYNNEISEKSEIFDDQFSVERPDGSNFTLKIRSTKLEDSAMYFCASSEGLAGGAYEQYFGPGTRLTVT.

Only one count was recorded for this clone. J is TRBJ2-7 and V is TRBV7-2; D uncertain. Germline V gives CDR1 SGHTA, CDR2 FQGNSA. The V and J ends lost 1 base and 6 bases respectively, with 10 bases between them. This CDR3 contains 13 residues. The CDR3, as DNA: TGTGCCAGCAGCTTAGGCCCGTCCGTCGAGCAGTACTTC. Translated: CASSLGPSVEQYF.

The chain joins TRBV4-3 to TRBJ2-7; maybe TRBD2 (5 bases). From germline, CDR1 is LGHNA and CDR2 YSLEER. V lost 0 bases and J lost 7, with 10 bases in between. The CDR3 has 13 residues. The CDR3 region has the DNA TGCGCCAGCAGCCAAGATGGGGAGCAGGAGCAGTACTTC. Amino acid sequence: CASSQDGEQEQYF.

This sequence joins TRBV19 and TRBJ1-5; no clear D. The CDR3 spans 14 residues. Germline V gives CDR1 LNHDA, CDR2 SQIVND (reference sequence). Trimming pared 8 bases from V and 4 bases from J, leaving 15 bases between. DNA of the CDR3: TGTGCCAGTTGTAGGTGGTGGACGAATCAGCCCCAGCATTTT. The encoded protein is CASCRWWTNQPQHF. Full variable domain (rest looked up from reference TRBV19 and TRBJ1-5): DGGITQSPKYLFRKEGQNVTLSCEQNLNHDAMYWYRQDPGQGLRLIYYSQIVNDFQKGDIAEGYSVSREKKESFPLTVTSAQKNPTAFYLCASCRWWTNQPQHFGDGTRLSIL.

This clone has a handful of counts. The rearrangement links TRBV6-2 or TRBV6-3 to TRBJ2-7; D gene unclear. Germline loops: CDR1 MNHEY, CDR2 SVGEGT. V shed 0 bases and J shed 6 bases, with 12 bases lying between them. The CDR3 runs 14 residues. In nucleotides, the CDR3 is TGTGCCAGCAGTTACTCCCTCCCCCTTCCCGAGCAGTACTTC. As protein: CASSYSLPLPEQYF.

A few counts support this clone. The gene calls are TRBV6-1 and TRBJ1-5; D gene uncertain. Germline V gene sequence: CDR1 MNHNS, CDR2 SASEGT. Trimming shortened V by 7 bases and J by 2 bases, and 18 bases separated the two germline ends. This CDR3 has 16 residues. CDR3: CASTPWEGTGNQPQHF. The CDR3 DNA sequence: TGTGCCAGCACTCCTTGGGAGGGAACGGGCAATCAGCCCCAGCATTTT.

This rearrangement joins TRBV28 to TRBJ2-5; 9 bases line up with TRBD2. Germline V gene sequence: CDR1 MDHEN, CDR2 SYDVKM. The CDR3 spans 16 residues. The J segment lost 5 bases and the V segment lost 1 base, leaving 8 bases of the junction unmatched. Written as DNA, the CDR3 is TGTGCCAGCAGTTTATTATACGGGACTAGCTGGGAGACCCAGTACTTC. It encodes CASSLLYGTSWETQYF. Full variable domain (remainder filled in from reference TRBV28 and TRBJ2-5): DVKVTQSSRYLVKRTGEKVFLECVQDMDHENMFWYRQDPGLGLRLIYFSYDVKMKEKGDIPEGYSVSREKKERFSLILESASTNQTSMYLCASSLLYGTSWETQYFGPGTRLLVL.